This TCR beta chain was profiled in a study of Graves' ophthalmopathy and Graves' hyperthyroidism. Looking at the study overall: Peripheral blood was gathered at first diagnosis, ahead of any treatment whatsoever. Regarding the study as a whole: The blood repertoire also included most expanded thyroid clonotypes above 0.001 frequency.

Germline trimming cut 3 bases from V and 1 base from J; bases unmatched to any gene: 2. The germline gives CDR1 SGDLS, CDR2 YYNGEE. The CDR3 sequence is 16 residues long. RNA transcripts were the source from which TCR beta CDR3 regions were amplified. First-round RT-PCR used HTBI primers; second-round multiplex PCR followed. MiXCR, applied by TCRdb to the multiplex PCR reads, yields one record per CDR3 protein. The sample lists roughly 400,000 distinct CDR3 sequences, about 16% occurring once. This clonotype appeared many times. Its antigen is unknown. Clinicians made diagnoses from clinical symptoms, serum thyroxine, TRAb, thyroid ultrasound and orbital computed tomography. PBMCs were density-gradient isolated from roughly 10 ml fresh blood.

The V gene is TRBV9, the J gene TRBJ2-2, with 11 bases identical to TRBD2. The sequence was obtained from a young woman with Graves' ophthalmopathy. The source material was peripheral blood. CDR3 residues: CASSASGRKNTGELFF. The CDR3 region has the DNA TGTGCCAGCAGCGCTAGCGGGAGGAAGAACACCGGGGAGCTGTTTTTT. Based on the CDR3 plus reference TRBV9 and TRBJ2-2, the full variable domain is DSGVTQTPKHLITATGQRVTLRCSPRSGDLSVYWYQQSLDQGLQFLIQYYNGEERAKGNILERFSAQQFPDLHSELNLSSLELGDSALYFCASSASGRKNTGELFFGEGSRLTVL.